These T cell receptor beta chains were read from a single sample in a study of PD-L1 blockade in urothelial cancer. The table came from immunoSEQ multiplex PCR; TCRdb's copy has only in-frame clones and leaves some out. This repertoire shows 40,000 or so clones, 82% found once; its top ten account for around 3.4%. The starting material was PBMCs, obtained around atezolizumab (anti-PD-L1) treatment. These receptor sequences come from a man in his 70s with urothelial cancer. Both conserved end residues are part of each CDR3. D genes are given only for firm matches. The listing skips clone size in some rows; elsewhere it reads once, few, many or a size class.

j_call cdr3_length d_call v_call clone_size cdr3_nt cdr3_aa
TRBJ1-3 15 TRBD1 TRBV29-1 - TGCAGCGTTGCTAAGTCAGGGGGCCTTGGAAACACCATATATTTT CSVAKSGGLGNTIYF
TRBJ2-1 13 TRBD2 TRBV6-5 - TGTGCCAGCAGCCCAGGACTAGTGGCTGAGCAGTTCTTC CASSPGLVAEQFF
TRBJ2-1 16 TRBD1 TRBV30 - TGTGCCTGGAGTCATACAGGGGCCAGCTCCTACAATGAGCAGTTCTTC CAWSHTGASSYNEQFF
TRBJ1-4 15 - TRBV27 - TGTGCCAGCAGCCCGATGGGGGGGCGGGCTGAAAAACTGTTTTTT CASSPMGGRAEKLFF
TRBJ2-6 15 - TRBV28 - TGTGCCAGCGGTCGCAAGAGGTCTGGGGCCAACGTCCTGACTTTC CASGRKRSGANVLTF
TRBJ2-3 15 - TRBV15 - TGTGCCACCAGCAGAACAGGGTCTAGCACAGATACGCAGTATTTT CATSRTGSSTDTQYF
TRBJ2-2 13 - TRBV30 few TGTGCCTGGAGAGATACAAACACCGGGGAGCTGTTTTTT CAWRDTNTGELFF
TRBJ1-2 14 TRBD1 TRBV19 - TGTGCCAGTAGTATAACAGGGGGCGGTTATGGCTACACCTTC CASSITGGGYGYTF
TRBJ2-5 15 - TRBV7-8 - TGTGCCAGCAGCCCCCGCTGGGCCCCAAGAGAGACCCAGTACTTC CASSPRWAPRETQYF
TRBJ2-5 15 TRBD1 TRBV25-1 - TGTGCCAGCAGTCCCCTCAGGACAGGGACAGAGACCCAGTACTTC CASSPLRTGTETQYF
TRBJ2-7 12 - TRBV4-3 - TGCGCCAGCAGCCAAGATCTACACGAGCAGTACTTC CASSQDLHEQYF
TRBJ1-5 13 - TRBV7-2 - TGTGCCAGCAGCATCCGGGGGGATCAGCCCCAGCATTTT CASSIRGDQPQHF
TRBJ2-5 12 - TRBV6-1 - TGTGCCAGCAGTCTTAGGGGAGAGACCCAGTACTTC CASSLRGETQYF
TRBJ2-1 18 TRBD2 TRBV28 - TGTGCCAGCAGTGAAACGGGATCTAGCGGGAGGGCTCGGGATGAGCAGTTCTTC CASSETGSSGRARDEQFF
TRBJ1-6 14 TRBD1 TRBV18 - TGTGCCAGCTCACCGGGACAGGGTAATTCACCCCTCCACTTT CASSPGQGNSPLHF
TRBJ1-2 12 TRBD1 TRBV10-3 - TGTGCCATCAGCCGGGACAGCTATGGCTACACCTTC CAISRDSYGYTF
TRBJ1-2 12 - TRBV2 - TGTGCCTTTCCGGGACATAACTATGGCTACACCTTC CAFPGHNYGYTF
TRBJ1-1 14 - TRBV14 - TGTGCCAGCAGCCGATCCGGGGACTGGGCTGAAGCTTTCTTT CASSRSGDWAEAFF
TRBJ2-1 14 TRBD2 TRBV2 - TGTGCCAACAGTAAGACTAGCGGTTTAAATGAGCAGTTCTTC CANSKTSGLNEQFF
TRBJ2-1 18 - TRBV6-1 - TGTGCCAGCAGTGACCCCCCACCGACAGGGAGGTCCTACAATGAGCAGTTCTTC CASSDPPPTGRSYNEQFF
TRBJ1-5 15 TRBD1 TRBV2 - TGTGCCAGCAGGTCTCGGGACAGTCGTTGGCAGCCCCAGCATTTT CASRSRDSRWQPQHF
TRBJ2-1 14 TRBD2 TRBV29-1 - TGCAGCGTGGATGGACTAGCGGGGCGTAATGAGCAGTTCTTC CSVDGLAGRNEQFF
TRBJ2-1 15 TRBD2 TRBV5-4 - TGTGCCAGCAGTCGAGCGAGCGGGGTATACAATGAGCAGTTCTTC CASSRASGVYNEQFF
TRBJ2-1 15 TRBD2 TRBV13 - TGTGCCAGCAGCTTGGGGACTAGCGGGGGCAATGAGCAGTTCTTC CASSLGTSGGNEQFF
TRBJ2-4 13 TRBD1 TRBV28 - TGTGCCAGCACCGCGACAGGGGAGGACATTCAGTACTTC CASTATGEDIQYF
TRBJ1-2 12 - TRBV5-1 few TGCGCCAGCAGCGAGGGGGGGCTTGGCTACACCTTC CASSEGGLGYTF
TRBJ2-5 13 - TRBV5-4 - TGTGCCAGCAGCTTAGGACTTAGAGAGACCCAGTACTTC CASSLGLRETQYF
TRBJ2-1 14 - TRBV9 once TGTGCCAGCAGCCCCCGTGGCGGCTCCAATGAGCAGTTCTTC CASSPRGGSNEQFF
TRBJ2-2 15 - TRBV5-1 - TGCGCCAGCAGCCCGGCTAGTTCAGTCACCGGGGAGCTGTTTTTT CASSPASSVTGELFF
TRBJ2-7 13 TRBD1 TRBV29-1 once TGCAGCGTTGAAGGGGACAGGGCTGGCGAGCAGTACTTC CSVEGDRAGEQYF
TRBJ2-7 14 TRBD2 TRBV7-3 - TGTGCCAGCAGCTTGGGAGGGTCGTCGCGCGAGCAGTACTTC CASSLGGSSREQYF
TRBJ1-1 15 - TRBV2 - TGTGCCAGCAGTGAGCGCGGAGGGGCCTACACTGAAGCTTTCTTT CASSERGGAYTEAFF
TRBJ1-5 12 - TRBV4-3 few TGCGCCAGCAGTCGGGTTCATCAGCCCCAGCATTTT CASSRVHQPQHF
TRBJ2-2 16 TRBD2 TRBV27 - TGTGCCAGCAGCCCGACTAGCGGGGGGACCAACGGGGAGCTGTTTTTT CASSPTSGGTNGELFF
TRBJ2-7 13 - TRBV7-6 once TGTGCCAGCAGCTCTAGCGTCATCGACGAGCAGTACTTC CASSSSVIDEQYF
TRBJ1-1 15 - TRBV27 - TGTGCCAGCAGTCGGCCGGGGGGGGTGGACACTGAAGCTTTCTTT CASSRPGGVDTEAFF
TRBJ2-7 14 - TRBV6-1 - TGTGCCAGCTCCAGTGGCGGGAACACCTACGAGCAGTACTTC CASSSGGNTYEQYF
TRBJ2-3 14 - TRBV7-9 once TGTGCCAGCAGCCTCCGGGACTTCACAGATACGCAGTATTTT CASSLRDFTDTQYF
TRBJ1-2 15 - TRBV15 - TGTGCCACCAGCAGAGATTGGGGGGGTAGCTATGGCTACACCTTC CATSRDWGGSYGYTF
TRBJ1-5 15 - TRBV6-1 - TGTGCCAGCAGTGAAGCTGGAGGATCGTATCAGCCCCAGCATTTT CASSEAGGSYQPQHF
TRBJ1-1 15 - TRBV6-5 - TGTGCCAGCAGTTCCCCAGGTGGAATGAACACTGAAGCTTTCTTT CASSSPGGMNTEAFF
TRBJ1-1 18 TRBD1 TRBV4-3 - TGCGCCAGCAGCCAAGAAGGAGGGGCAGGGGGCTTGTACACTGAAGCTTTCTTT CASSQEGGAGGLYTEAFF
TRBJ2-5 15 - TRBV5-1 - TGCGCCAGCAGCGGCGGGACAGATCGACAAGAGACCCAGTACTTC CASSGGTDRQETQYF
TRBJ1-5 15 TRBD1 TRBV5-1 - TGCGCCAGCAGCTTGGAGGGGGCCTACAATCAGCCCCAGCATTTT CASSLEGAYNQPQHF
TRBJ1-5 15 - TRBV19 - TGTGCCAGTAGTATTCAGGGAGGAGGCAATCAGCCCCAGCATTTT CASSIQGGGNQPQHF
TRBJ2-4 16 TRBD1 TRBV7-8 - TGTGCCAGCAGCCCAGGGCCAGGGGGAGCCAAAAACATTCAGTACTTC CASSPGPGGAKNIQYF
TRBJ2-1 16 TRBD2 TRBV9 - TGTGCCAGCAGCGCCTCCGCACTAGCGGTATACAATGAGCAGTTCTTC CASSASALAVYNEQFF
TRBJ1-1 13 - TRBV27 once TGTGCCAGCAGTTTCCAGGGTGGGTGGGAAGCTTTCTTT CASSFQGGWEAFF